This record concerns one TCR beta chain sequence. Its matching antigen is unknown. One end of the junction varies from germline; a read error may be responsible. Germline assignment: CDR1 SGHNT and CDR2 YYREEE (reference sequence). This CDR3 has 14 amino acids. The record originates from a study of OX40 agonist ivuxolimab in advanced cancers. About the research overall: The dose-escalation cohort was roughly 83% male, with a mean age of about 58 years, ranging about 20 to 85.

Notes on the study in general: Normalized T-cell clonal expansion was also low in a subset of nonresponders. Both blood CD4+ and CD8+ T cells showed clonal growth by week 6 at 0.1 to 3.0 mg/kg.

Assay: immunoSEQ multiplex PCR; the TCRdb copy retains only in-frame clones and omits some. The sample consists of about 98,000 clones, roughly nine tenths of them appearing once. This sample comprised CD4+ or CD8+ T cells sorted from blood, obtained in a trial of the OX40 agonist ivuxolimab. This receptor was obtained from an adult with an advanced solid tumor such as melanoma, head and neck, liver or kidney cancer. The rearrangement uses TRBV5-4 and TRBJ2-3, with 8 positions matching TRBD1. The chain's CDR3 is CASRLDRAPDTQYF. The CDR3 region has the DNA TGTGCCAGCAGGTTGGACAGGGCCCCAGATACGCAGTATTTT.